This is a list of T cell receptor beta chains from one sample in a study of T-cell memory formation after mild COVID-19. TCRdb re-derived calls from the 5' RACE reads in MiXCR, one entry per CDR3 protein. The top ten clones hold about a fifth of a sample with more than 300,000 distinct CDR3 sequences, roughly 15% of them seen once. Sequencing was carried out using PBMCs or a T cell subset sorted from them (not recorded which). The receptors were sampled from a young man who had mild COVID-19 (a few samples of this study predate the infection). Cell type and time point are not known. Both conserved end residues are trimmed from each CDR3. Clone size is not always given. Where it is, it says once, few, many or a class for expanded clones.

length: 13
size: .
V: TRBV28
CDR3: ASSLRWGVNQPQH

length: 12
size: .
V: TRBV20-1
CDR3: SASTRDSIFEQY

length: 11
size: .
V: TRBV7-9
CDR3: ASSLGPESGYT

length: 13
size: few
V: TRBV11-2
CDR3: ASSPRDRVLETQY

length: 12
size: few
V: TRBV11-2
CDR3: ASSPTRASETQY

length: 13
size: many
V: TRBV12-5
CDR3: ASGLGTPAKNIQY

length: 11
size: .
V: TRBV7-9
CDR3: ASSDQGRAEAF

length: 12
size: few
V: TRBV5-5
CDR3: ASSLSGFGETQY

length: 14
size: many
V: TRBV11-2
CDR3: ASSYPKERGTDTQY

length: 12
size: few
V: TRBV20-1
CDR3: SALSGGATDTQY

length: 13
size: few
V: TRBV6-5
CDR3: ASSYSRMRSYEQY

length: 12
size: few
V: TRBV11-2
CDR3: ASSLMGSGNTIY

length: 12
size: .
V: TRBV29-1
CDR3: SVDREVSTDTQY

length: 13
size: .
V: TRBV9
CDR3: ASSAGTGNTGELF

length: 13
size: .
V: TRBV5-1
CDR3: ASILKRGTYNEQF

length: 11
size: .
V: TRBV2
CDR3: ASKGRGYNEQF

length: 13
size: few
V: TRBV13
CDR3: ASSLEVDTTGELF